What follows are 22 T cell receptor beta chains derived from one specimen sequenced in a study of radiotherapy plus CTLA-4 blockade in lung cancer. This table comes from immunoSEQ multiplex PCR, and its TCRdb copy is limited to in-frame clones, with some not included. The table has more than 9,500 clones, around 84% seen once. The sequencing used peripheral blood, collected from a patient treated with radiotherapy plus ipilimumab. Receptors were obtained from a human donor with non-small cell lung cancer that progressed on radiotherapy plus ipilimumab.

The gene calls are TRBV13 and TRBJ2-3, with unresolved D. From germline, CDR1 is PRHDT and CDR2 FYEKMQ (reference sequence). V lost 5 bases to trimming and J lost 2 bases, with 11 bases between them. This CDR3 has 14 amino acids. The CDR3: CASSRAPDTDTQYF. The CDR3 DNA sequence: TGTGCCAGCAGCCGAGCCCCGGACACAGATACGCAGTATTTT.

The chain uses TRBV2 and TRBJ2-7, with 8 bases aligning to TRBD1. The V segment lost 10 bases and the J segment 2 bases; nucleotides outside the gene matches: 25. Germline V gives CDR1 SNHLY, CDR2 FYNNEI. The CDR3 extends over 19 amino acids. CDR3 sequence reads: CATVGWEDRDKFLAYEQYF. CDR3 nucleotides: TGTGCCACCGTTGGTTGGGAGGACAGGGACAAATTTTTAGCCTACGAGCAGTACTTC. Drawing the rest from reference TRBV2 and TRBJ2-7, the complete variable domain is EPEVTQTPSHQVTQMGQEVILRCVPISNHLYFYWYRQILGQKVEFLVSFYNNEISEKSEIFDDQFSVERPDGSNFTLKIRSTKLEDSAMYFCATVGWEDRDKFLAYEQYFGPGTRLTVT.

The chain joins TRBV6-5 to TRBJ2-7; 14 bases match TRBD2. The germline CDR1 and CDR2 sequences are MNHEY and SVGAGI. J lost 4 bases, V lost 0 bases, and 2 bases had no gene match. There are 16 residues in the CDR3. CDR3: CASSYSGTSGGYEQYF. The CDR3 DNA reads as TGTGCCAGCAGTTACTCCGGGACTAGCGGGGGTTACGAGCAGTACTTC.

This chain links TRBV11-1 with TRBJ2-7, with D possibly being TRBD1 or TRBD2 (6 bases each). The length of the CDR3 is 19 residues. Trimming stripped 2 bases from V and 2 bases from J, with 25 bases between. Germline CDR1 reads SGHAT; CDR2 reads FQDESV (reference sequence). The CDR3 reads CASSLFSSPFWGATYEQYF. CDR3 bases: TGTGCCAGCAGCTTATTCTCCTCCCCCTTCTGGGGGGCTACCTACGAGCAGTACTTC.

The CDR3 DNA is TGTGCCAGCAGCCCCGACAGGGATCAGCCCCAGCATTTT. Residues: CASSPDRDQPQHF. J is TRBJ1-5 and V is TRBV7-3, with TRBD1 matching over 7 bases. The trim removed 5 bases at V and 5 bases at J, leaving 3 bases unmatched. The CDR3 loop spans 13 amino acids. Germline CDR1 is SGHTA and CDR2 is FQGTGA.

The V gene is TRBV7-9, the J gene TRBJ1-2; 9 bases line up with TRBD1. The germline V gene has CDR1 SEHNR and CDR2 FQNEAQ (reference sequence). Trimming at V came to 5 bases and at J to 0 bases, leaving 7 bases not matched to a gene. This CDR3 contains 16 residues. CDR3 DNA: TGTGCCAGCAGCCTCGGGACAGGGCTTGCTAACTATGGCTACACCTTC. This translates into CASSLGTGLANYGYTF.

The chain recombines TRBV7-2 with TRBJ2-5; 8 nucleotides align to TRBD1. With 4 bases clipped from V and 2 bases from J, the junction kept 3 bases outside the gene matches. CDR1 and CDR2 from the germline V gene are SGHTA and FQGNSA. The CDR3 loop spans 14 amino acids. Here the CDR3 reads CASSSGQVQETQYF. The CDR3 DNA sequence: TGTGCCAGCAGCTCGGGACAGGTTCAAGAGACCCAGTACTTC.

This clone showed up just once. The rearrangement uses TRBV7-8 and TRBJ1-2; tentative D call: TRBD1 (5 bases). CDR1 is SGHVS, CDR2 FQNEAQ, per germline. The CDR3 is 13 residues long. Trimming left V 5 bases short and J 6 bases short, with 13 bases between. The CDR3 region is CASSILQGDGYTF. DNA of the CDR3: TGTGCCAGCAGCATTCTTCAGGGAGATGGCTACACCTTC.

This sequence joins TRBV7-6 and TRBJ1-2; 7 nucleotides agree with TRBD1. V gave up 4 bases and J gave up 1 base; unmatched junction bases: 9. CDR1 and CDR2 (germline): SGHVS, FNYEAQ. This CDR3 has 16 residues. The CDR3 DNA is TGTGCCAGCAGCTCGGACACAGGGGTTGTTAACTATGGCTACACCTTC. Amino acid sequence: CASSSDTGVVNYGYTF.

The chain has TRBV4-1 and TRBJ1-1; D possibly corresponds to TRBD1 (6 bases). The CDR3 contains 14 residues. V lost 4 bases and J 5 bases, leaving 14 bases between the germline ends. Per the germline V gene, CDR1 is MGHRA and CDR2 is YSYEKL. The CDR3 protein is CASSPSGQKTEAFF. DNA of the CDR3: TGCGCCAGCAGCCCCAGTGGACAGAAGACTGAAGCTTTCTTT.

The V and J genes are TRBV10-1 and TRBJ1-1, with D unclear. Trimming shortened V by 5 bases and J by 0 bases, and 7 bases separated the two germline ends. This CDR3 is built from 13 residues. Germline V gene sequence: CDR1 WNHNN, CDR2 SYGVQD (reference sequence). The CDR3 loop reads CASSMDMNTEAFF. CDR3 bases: TGCGCCAGCAGTATGGATATGAACACTGAAGCTTTCTTT.

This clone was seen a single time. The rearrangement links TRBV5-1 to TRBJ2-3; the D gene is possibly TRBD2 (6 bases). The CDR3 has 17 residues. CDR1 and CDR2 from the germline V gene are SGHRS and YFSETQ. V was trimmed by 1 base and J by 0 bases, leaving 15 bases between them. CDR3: CASSLYGGTVSTDTQYF. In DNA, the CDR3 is TGCGCCAGCAGCTTGTATGGAGGGACGGTTAGCACAGATACGCAGTATTTT.

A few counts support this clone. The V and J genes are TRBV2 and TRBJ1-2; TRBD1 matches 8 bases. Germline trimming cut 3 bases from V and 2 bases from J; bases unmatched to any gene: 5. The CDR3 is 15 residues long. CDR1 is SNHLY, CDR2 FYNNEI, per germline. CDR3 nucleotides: TGTGCCAGCAGTGAGGAGCAGGGGGCGAACTATGGCTACACCTTC. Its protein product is CASSEEQGANYGYTF.

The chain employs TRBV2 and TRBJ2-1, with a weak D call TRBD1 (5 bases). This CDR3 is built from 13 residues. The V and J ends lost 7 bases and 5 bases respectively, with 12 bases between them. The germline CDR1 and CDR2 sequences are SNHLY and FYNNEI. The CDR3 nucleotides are TGTGCCAGCACCCTCAGGGTTGACAATGAGCAGTTCTTC. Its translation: CASTLRVDNEQFF.

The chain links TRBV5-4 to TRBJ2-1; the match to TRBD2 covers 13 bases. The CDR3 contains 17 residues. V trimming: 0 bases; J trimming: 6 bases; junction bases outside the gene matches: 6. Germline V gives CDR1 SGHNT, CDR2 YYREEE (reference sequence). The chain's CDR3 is CASSLVVTSGGTNEQFF. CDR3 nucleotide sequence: TGTGCCAGCAGCTTGGTAGTGACTAGCGGGGGGACCAATGAGCAGTTCTTC.

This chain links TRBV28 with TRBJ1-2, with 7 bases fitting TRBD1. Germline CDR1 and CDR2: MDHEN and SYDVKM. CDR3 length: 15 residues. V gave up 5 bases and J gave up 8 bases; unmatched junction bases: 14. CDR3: CASSLPATGRGGYTF. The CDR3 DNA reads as TGTGCCAGCAGTCTCCCCGCGACAGGGAGAGGAGGCTACACCTTC.

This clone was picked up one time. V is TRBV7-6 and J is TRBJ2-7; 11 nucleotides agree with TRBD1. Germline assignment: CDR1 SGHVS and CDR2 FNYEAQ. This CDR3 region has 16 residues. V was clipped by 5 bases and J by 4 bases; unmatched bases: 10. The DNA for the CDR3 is TGTGCCAGCAGCCCAGGGACAGGGGGTAAAATATACGAGCAGTACTTC. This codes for CASSPGTGGKIYEQYF. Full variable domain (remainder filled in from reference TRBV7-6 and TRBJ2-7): GAGVSQSPRYKVTKRGQDVALRCDPISGHVSLYWYRQALGQGPEFLTYFNYEAQQDKSGLPNDRFSAERPEGSISTLTIQRTEQRDSAMYRCASSPGTGGKIYEQYFGPGTRLTVT.

The CDR3 DNA follows: TGTGCCAGCAGTTCACACCCTTCCACAGATACGCAGTATTTT. Translated, it gives CASSSHPSTDTQYF. The V and J genes are TRBV27 and TRBJ2-3, with D uncertain. Per the germline V gene, CDR1 is MNHEY and CDR2 is SMNVEV (reference sequence). V was cut by 4 bases and J by 2 bases, with 10 bases left in between. The CDR3 covers 14 residues.

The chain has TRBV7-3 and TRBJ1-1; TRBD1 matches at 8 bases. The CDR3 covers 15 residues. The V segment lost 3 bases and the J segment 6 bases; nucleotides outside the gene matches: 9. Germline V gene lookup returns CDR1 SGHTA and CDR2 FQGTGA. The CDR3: CASSFLGTGRSEAFF. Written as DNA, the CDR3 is TGTGCCAGCAGCTTTCTCGGGACAGGTCGTTCTGAAGCTTTCTTT.

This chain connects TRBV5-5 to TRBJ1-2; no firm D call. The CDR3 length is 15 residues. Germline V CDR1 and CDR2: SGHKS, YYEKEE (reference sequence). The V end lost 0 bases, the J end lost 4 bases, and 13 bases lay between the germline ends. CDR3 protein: CASSLDAVVSYGYTF. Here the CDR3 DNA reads TGTGCCAGCAGCTTGGACGCGGTTGTATCCTATGGCTACACCTTC.

CDR3 sequence: CSVTRDTNTEAFF. CDR3 coding DNA: TGCAGCGTAACGCGGGACACGAACACTGAAGCTTTCTTT. The chain recombines TRBV29-1 with TRBJ1-1, with D possibly being TRBD1 (6 bases). Germline CDR1 and CDR2: SQVTM and ANQGSEA. V lost 6 bases to trimming and J lost 1 base, with 12 bases between them. The CDR3 loop spans 13 amino acids.

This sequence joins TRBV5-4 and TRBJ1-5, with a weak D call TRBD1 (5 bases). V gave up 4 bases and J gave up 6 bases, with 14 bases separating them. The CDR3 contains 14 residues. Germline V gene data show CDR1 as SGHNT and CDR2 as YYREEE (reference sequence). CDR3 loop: CASSAGQGGQPQHF. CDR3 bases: TGTGCCAGCAGCGCTGGCCAGGGAGGTCAGCCCCAGCATTTT.